The 29 T cell receptor beta chains below were found in one sample sequenced in a study of T cells in Graves' hyperthyroidism and ophthalmopathy. What was amplified from RNA transcripts were TCR beta CDR3 regions. During a first-round RT-PCR of the TCR CDR3, the HTBI primer set was used. MiXCR was run by TCRdb on the multiplex PCR reads, yielding one entry per CDR3 protein. The repertoire has roughly 360,000 distinct CDR3 sequences, about 13% of them found once; the top ten carry 20%. Sequencing used blood. The receptors originated from a man aged 30-40 years with Graves' hyperthyroidism that later progressed to Graves' ophthalmopathy.

This clonotype was detected many times. V is TRBV11-3 and J is TRBJ1-1, with 10 nucleotides matching TRBD1. CDR1 is SGHNT, CDR2 YENEEA, per germline. This CDR3 region has 17 residues. V was pared by 1 base and J by 0 bases, with 5 bases of the junction left unmatched. This chain's CDR3 is CASSLVGQGRMNTEAFF. The DNA for the CDR3 is TGTGCCAGCAGCTTAGTGGGACAGGGGAGAATGAACACTGAAGCTTTCTTT.

The chain has TRBV27 and TRBJ2-3, with D possibly being TRBD1 or TRBD2 (6 bases each). The CDR3 is 16 amino acids. Trimming pared 3 bases from V and 0 bases from J, leaving 13 bases between. Germline CDR1 reads MNHEY; CDR2 reads SMNVEV (reference sequence). CDR3 loop: CASSLRGQPSTDTQYF. Here the CDR3 DNA reads TGTGCCAGCAGTTTGCGGGGACAACCTAGCACAGATACGCAGTATTTT.

V usage is TRBV5-1 and J usage is TRBJ1-6; 7 bases match TRBD1. This CDR3 has 13 residues. V was clipped by 5 bases and J by 10 bases; unmatched bases: 6. Per germline, CDR1 SGHRS and CDR2 YFSETQ. The CDR3 is CASRETGPSPLHF. In nucleotides, the CDR3 is TGCGCCAGCAGAGAGACAGGGCCATCACCCCTCCACTTT. Drawing the rest from reference TRBV5-1 and TRBJ1-6, the complete variable domain is KAGVTQTPRYLIKTRGQQVTLSCSPISGHRSVSWYQQTPGQGLQFLFEYFSETQRNKGNFPGRFSGRQFSNSRSEMNVSTLELGDSALYLCASRETGPSPLHFGNGTRLTVT.

V usage is TRBV7-9 and J usage is TRBJ1-3, with 7 bases fitting TRBD1. This CDR3 has 13 amino acids. CDR1 is SEHNR, CDR2 FQNEAQ, per germline (reference sequence). The junction had 3 bases not matched to a gene; V was cut back by 7 bases and J by 3 bases. For the CDR3, the DNA is TGTGCCAGCACCCGGGACAGTGGAAACACCATATATTTT. This sequence encodes CASTRDSGNTIYF.

This clonotype was observed a handful of times. The V and J genes are TRBV19 and TRBJ1-5, with a weak D call TRBD1 (5 bases). V was shortened by 3 bases and J by 4 bases, with 13 bases between the two germline ends. Germline CDR1 and CDR2: LNHDA and SQIVND (reference sequence). CDR3 length equals 15 residues. The CDR3 DNA follows: TGTGCCAGTAGTATCATCGGCAGGGATAATCAGCCCCAGCATTTT. This encodes CASSIIGRDNQPQHF.

The chain joins TRBV10-3 to TRBJ2-7; TRBD2 matches at 13 bases. CDR1 and CDR2 (germline): ENHRY, SYGVKD. The CDR3 contains 18 residues. The J segment lost 0 bases and the V segment lost 3 bases, leaving 8 bases of the junction unmatched. In DNA form, the CDR3 reads TGTGCCATCAGTGACCTAACTAGCGGGGGGGGAAGCTCCTACGAGCAGTACTTC. Translating gives CAISDLTSGGGSSYEQYF.

This clonotype appeared many times. CDR3 in amino acids: CASSPWTGFNEQFF. The DNA for the CDR3 is TGTGCCAGCAGTCCTTGGACAGGGTTTAATGAGCAGTTCTTC. J is TRBJ2-1 and V is TRBV27; 8 bases are shared with TRBD1. J lost 7 bases, V lost 5 bases, and 7 bases had no gene match. Germline V gives CDR1 MNHEY, CDR2 SMNVEV (reference sequence). The CDR3 consists of 14 residues.

The sample holds many counts of this clonotype. This rearrangement joins TRBV5-1 to TRBJ2-7, with D perhaps matching TRBD2 (5 bases). Trimming removed 3 bases from V and 6 bases from J, with 10 bases in between. Germline V gene sequence: CDR1 SGHRS, CDR2 YFSETQ. The CDR3 loop spans 12 amino acids. The CDR3 protein is CASSSSGSEQYF. The CDR3 DNA is TGCGCCAGCAGCTCCTCTGGGAGCGAGCAGTACTTC.

This clonotype was found a few times. The chain joins TRBV29-1 to TRBJ2-1; tentatively, D is TRBD2 (7 bases). The CDR3 has 13 residues. Germline V CDR1 and CDR2: SQVTM, ANQGSEA. Trimming took off 4 bases at V and 4 bases at J, with 11 bases between the two ends. The CDR3 spells CSVGRGGYNEQFF. The CDR3 bases are TGCAGCGTTGGGAGGGGGGGGTACAATGAGCAGTTCTTC.

This clonotype was detected many times. The chain joins TRBV2 to TRBJ2-1; D may match TRBD1 or TRBD2 (5 bases each). Between the trimmed V and J ends, which lost 7 bases and 4 bases, there was a span of 11 bases. This CDR3 spans 13 amino acids. From germline, CDR1 is SNHLY and CDR2 FYNNEI. The CDR3 nucleotides read TGTGCCAGCATGAGGGGTTGGTACAATGAGCAGTTCTTC. Encoded protein: CASMRGWYNEQFF. The variable domain in full, completed from reference TRBV2 and TRBJ2-1, reads EPEVTQTPSHQVTQMGQEVILRCVPISNHLYFYWYRQILGQKVEFLVSFYNNEISEKSEIFDDQFSVERPDGSNFTLKIRSTKLEDSAMYFCASMRGWYNEQFFGPGTRLTVL.

A word on this clonotype: The junction shows a germline mismatch at one end, possibly a read error. The genes are TRBV6-5 and TRBJ1-1, with TRBD1 as a possible D gene (5 bases). CDR3 length equals 14 residues. Germline CDR1 and CDR2: MNHEY and SVGAGI. CDR3 bases: TGTGCCAGCAGTTACCGGCAGGGCTCAGGTGGAGCTCTCTTT. It yields the protein CASSYRQGSGGALF.

The chain uses TRBV24-1 and TRBJ2-1; D uncertain. This CDR3 contains 13 residues. Trimming took 4 bases from V and 7 from J, leaving 10 bases between them. Germline assignment: CDR1 KGHDR and CDR2 SFDVKD. CDR3 coding DNA: TGTGCCACCAGTGACCCGGCGCAGAATGAGCAGTTCTTC. Protein sequence: CATSDPAQNEQFF.

This clonotype was found many times. The rearrangement links TRBV12-3 or TRBV12-4 to TRBJ2-7, with 7 bases lining up with TRBD2. The CDR3 has 15 amino acids. V lost 4 bases, J lost 0 bases, and 6 bases stayed unmatched. CDR3 protein: CASSSGGGNSYEQYF. In DNA, the CDR3 is TGTGCCAGCAGTTCTGGGGGGGGGAACTCCTACGAGCAGTACTTC.

This clonotype was counted at least ten times. This chain joins TRBV12-3 or TRBV12-4 and TRBJ2-7, with TRBD1 as a possible D gene (5 bases). This CDR3 comprises 15 residues. V was clipped by 5 bases and J by 4 bases, with 18 bases between them. The CDR3 spells CASSLDRPSLYEQYF. DNA for the CDR3: TGTGCCAGCAGTCTTGACAGACCGTCTTTATACGAGCAGTACTTC.

The sample holds many counts of this clonotype. Written as DNA, the CDR3 is TGTGCCTGGGGGCCGGGACAGGGGGTTCGGGAAGCTTTCTTT. Its protein product is CAWGPGQGVREAFF. The chain employs TRBV30 and TRBJ1-1, with 11 bases identical to TRBD1. Trimming removed 5 bases from V and 8 bases from J; junction bases left unmatched: 10. Germline V gene lookup returns CDR1 GTSNPN and CDR2 SVGIG (reference sequence). The CDR3 totals 14 residues.

This clonotype was picked up a small number of times. The rearrangement uses TRBV24-1 and TRBJ2-2; 8 bases are a match to TRBD1. CDR1 is KGHDR and CDR2 is SFDVKD in the germline V gene. The CDR3 contains 14 residues. J lost 2 bases, V lost 7 bases, and 2 bases had no gene match. The CDR3 DNA sequence: TGTGCCACCAGCAGGGGGCGCAACACCGGGGAGCTGTTTTTT. It encodes CATSRGRNTGELFF.

This clonotype has at least ten counts. This chain joins TRBV7-9 and TRBJ2-2; D uncertain. Deletions cut 5 bases from V and 4 bases from J, with 8 bases between. The CDR3 runs 13 residues. Germline CDR1 SEHNR, CDR2 FQNEAQ (reference sequence). CDR3 region: CASSPPVTGELFF. CDR3 in DNA: TGTGCCAGCAGCCCCCCGGTCACCGGGGAGCTGTTTTTT.

In this sample, this clonotype turned up many times. J is TRBJ2-4 and V is TRBV6-1; a possible D gene is TRBD2 (6 bases). V lost 6 bases and J 6 bases, leaving 18 bases between the germline ends. The CDR3 is 15 amino acids. Germline CDR1 MNHNS, CDR2 SASEGT. The CDR3 is CASRMVGQGGNIQYF. The CDR3 DNA reads TGTGCCAGCAGGATGGTAGGGCAGGGAGGAAACATTCAGTACTTC.

A single count supports this clonotype. CDR3 residues: CAIGQGGTNQPQHF. CDR3 DNA: TGTGCCATCGGACAGGGGGGAACCAATCAGCCCCAGCATTTT. The rearrangement links TRBV10-3 to TRBJ1-5, with TRBD1 matching over 10 bases. This CDR3 contains 14 residues. V dropped 8 bases and J dropped 3; count of bases not matched to a gene: 4. The germline V gene has CDR1 ENHRY and CDR2 SYGVKD.

This clonotype was counted only a few times. The chain has TRBV10-3 and TRBJ1-5; 7 bases fit TRBD1. Germline V gives CDR1 ENHRY, CDR2 SYGVKD. The CDR3 has 13 residues. J was trimmed by 4 bases and V by 5 bases; bases with no gene match: 2. CDR3 amino acids: CAISTGENQPQHF. CDR3 bases: TGTGCCATCAGTACAGGGGAGAATCAGCCCCAGCATTTT.

This clonotype was observed many times. The gene calls are TRBV28 and TRBJ1-6; no clear D. Trimming left V 2 bases short and J 4 bases short, with 3 bases between. Germline CDR1 reads MDHEN; CDR2 reads SYDVKM. This CDR3 has 13 amino acids. The CDR3 DNA reads TGTGCCAGCAGTTTACGGTATAATTCACCCCTCCACTTT. Translating gives CASSLRYNSPLHF. Complete variable domain (other parts from reference TRBV28 and TRBJ1-6): DVKVTQSSRYLVKRTGEKVFLECVQDMDHENMFWYRQDPGLGLRLIYFSYDVKMKEKGDIPEGYSVSREKKERFSLILESASTNQTSMYLCASSLRYNSPLHFGNGTRLTVT.

This clonotype has at least ten counts. The V and J genes are TRBV2 and TRBJ2-3; TRBD1 matches 9 bases. With 7 bases clipped from V and 2 bases from J, the junction kept 7 bases outside the gene matches. The germline CDR1 and CDR2 sequences are SNHLY and FYNNEI. The CDR3 runs to 15 residues. CDR3 protein: CASTLGQGITDTQYF. In DNA form, the CDR3 reads TGTGCCAGCACGTTAGGACAGGGGATCACAGATACGCAGTATTTT.

The CDR3 coding sequence is TGCAGTGCTAGAGATGATACAGGGCATCAAGCTCAGCCCCAGCATTTT. Its protein is CSARDDTGHQAQPQHF. This sequence joins TRBV20-1 and TRBJ1-5, with a weak D call TRBD1 (6 bases). Trimming left V 0 bases short and J 6 bases short, with 18 bases between. Germline V CDR1 and CDR2: DFQATT, SNEGSKA (reference sequence). This CDR3 comprises 16 residues.

This clonotype was observed a handful of times. This rearrangement joins TRBV30 to TRBJ1-2; tentatively, D is TRBD1 (5 bases). V lost 8 bases and J lost 4, with 14 bases in between. CDR1 GTSNPN and CDR2 SVGIG come from the germline V gene (reference sequence). The CDR3 runs 12 residues. The CDR3 DNA sequence: TGTGCCCGGGTATGGGGCGGCTATGGCTACACCTTC. It is translated as CARVWGGYGYTF.

The chain recombines TRBV24-1 with TRBJ2-2, with a weak D call TRBD1 (6 bases). The CDR3 is 16 residues long. CDR1 and CDR2 from the germline V gene are KGHDR and SFDVKD. Trimming removed 1 base at V and 1 base at J, with 9 bases between. The CDR3 here is CATSDLDRLNTGELFF. CDR3 nucleotide sequence: TGTGCCACCAGTGATTTAGACAGGCTGAACACCGGGGAGCTGTTTTTT.

This clonotype has a count of ten or more. The chain couples TRBV2 to TRBJ1-3, with a weak D call TRBD1 (6 bases). Germline CDR1 SNHLY, CDR2 FYNNEI. Trimming removed 6 bases from V and 6 bases from J, with 18 bases in between. This CDR3 has 15 amino acids. The CDR3 protein is CASSATTGGANTIYF. CDR3 nucleotides: TGTGCCAGCAGCGCCACGACAGGAGGGGCAAACACCATATATTTT. The full variable domain, completed using reference TRBV2 and TRBJ1-3, is EPEVTQTPSHQVTQMGQEVILRCVPISNHLYFYWYRQILGQKVEFLVSFYNNEISEKSEIFDDQFSVERPDGSNFTLKIRSTKLEDSAMYFCASSATTGGANTIYFGEGSWLTVV.

V and J are TRBV20-1 and TRBJ1-5, with 7 bases that match TRBD1. V lost 2 bases and J lost 0; bases outside the gene matches: 7. The germline CDR1 and CDR2 sequences are DFQATT and SNEGSKA (reference sequence). The CDR3 consists of 16 residues. The CDR3 DNA is TGCAGTGCTAGATTAACAGGGGAACATAGCAATCAGCCCCAGCATTTT. This translates into CSARLTGEHSNQPQHF.

There are a few counts of this clonotype. CDR3 protein: CASSVGPLGVRQYYEQYF. For the CDR3, the DNA is TGTGCCAGCAGCGTGGGACCCCTAGGTGTTCGGCAGTACTACGAGCAGTACTTC. This sequence joins TRBV9 and TRBJ2-7; either TRBD1 or TRBD2 may fit D (5 bases each). Trimming took 2 bases from V and 3 from J, leaving 24 bases between them. CDR1 SGDLS and CDR2 YYNGEE come from the germline V gene. CDR3 length: 18 residues.

Note on this clonotype: A single base separates this from a much larger clone, so it may be a read error. The conserved phenylalanine or tryptophan normally closing the CDR3 is absent here, so this likely arose from a read error. V and J are TRBV7-2 and TRBJ1-1, with 8 bases that match TRBD1. CDR3 length: 14 amino acids. The J segment lost 0 bases and the V segment lost 6 bases, leaving 3 bases of the junction unmatched. Germline V lookup: CDR1 SGHTA, CDR2 FQGNSA. This CDR3 reads CASSRQGMNTEAFL. The CDR3, as DNA: TGTGCCAGCAGTAGACAGGGGATGAACACTGAAGCTTTCCTT.